Shown below are 10 T cell receptor beta chains from a single sample sequenced in a study of pediatric ulcerative colitis. Sequencing was performed with immunoSEQ multiplex PCR; in TCRdb, only in-frame clones are kept and a portion is missing. In the table there are about 36,000 clones, around three quarters of which are singletons. Rectal tissue came from one to two pinch biopsies taken at colonoscopy. Specimen: gut tissue. Receptor source: a boy aged 5-17 years with moderate ulcerative colitis.

This clone has just a few counts. This chain connects TRBV4-1 to TRBJ1-2, with D uncertain. This CDR3 has 13 residues. The V and J ends lost 0 bases and 4 bases respectively, with 6 bases between them. CDR1 and CDR2 from the germline V gene are MGHRA and YSYEKL. This CDR3 is CASSQESIYGYTF. The CDR3, as DNA: TGCGCCAGCAGCCAAGAATCCATCTATGGCTACACCTTC.

This chain joins TRBV5-6 and TRBJ2-7; weak D call: TRBD1 (6 bases). Germline V gene lookup returns CDR1 SGHDT and CDR2 YYEEEE. The CDR3 totals 13 residues. V lost 4 bases and J 3 bases, leaving 11 bases between the germline ends. CDR3 sequence: CASSPGQSYEQYF. The DNA of the CDR3 is TGTGCCAGCAGCCCCGGACAGAGCTACGAGCAGTACTTC.

J is TRBJ1-2 and V is TRBV5-1; no reliable D call. Per germline, CDR1 SGHRS and CDR2 YFSETQ. There are 13 residues in the CDR3. The ends were cut back, 0 bases at V and 2 bases at J, with 5 bases in the middle. CDR3 DNA: TGCGCCAGCAGCTTGGGGGTAAACTATGGCTACACCTTC. Amino acid sequence: CASSLGVNYGYTF. The whole variable domain, remainder taken from reference TRBV5-1 and TRBJ1-2, is KAGVTQTPRYLIKTRGQQVTLSCSPISGHRSVSWYQQTPGQGLQFLFEYFSETQRNKGNFPGRFSGRQFSNSRSEMNVSTLELGDSALYLCASSLGVNYGYTFGSGTRLTVV.

The rearrangement uses TRBV2 and TRBJ2-3, with 8 bases fitting TRBD1. The V segment lost 3 bases and the J segment 3 bases; nucleotides outside the gene matches: 8. The CDR3 has 16 amino acids. Germline assignment: CDR1 SNHLY and CDR2 FYNNEI. CDR3 amino acids: CASSDLTGVVTDTQYF. The CDR3 DNA sequence: TGTGCCAGCAGTGATCTGACAGGGGTGGTGACAGATACGCAGTATTTT. Full variable domain (outside the CDR3, taken from reference TRBV2 and TRBJ2-3): EPEVTQTPSHQVTQMGQEVILRCVPISNHLYFYWYRQILGQKVEFLVSFYNNEISEKSEIFDDQFSVERPDGSNFTLKIRSTKLEDSAMYFCASSDLTGVVTDTQYFGPGTRLTVL.

This sequence joins TRBV6-1 and TRBJ1-2; tentatively, D is TRBD1 (5 bases). The V end was cut by 2 bases, the J end by 4 bases, with 11 bases between. The germline gives CDR1 MNHNS, CDR2 SASEGT. This CDR3 has 14 residues. The CDR3: CASSEIGTLYGYTF. CDR3 bases: TGTGCCAGCAGTGAAATCGGGACGCTCTATGGCTACACCTTC.

This chain links TRBV5-1 with TRBJ2-6; 9 positions match TRBD1. CDR1 is SGHRS and CDR2 is YFSETQ in the germline V gene. Trimming removed 4 bases from V and 4 bases from J; junction bases left unmatched: 9. The CDR3 consists of 17 residues. CDR3 nucleotide sequence: TGCGCCAGCAGCCCTGGGACAGGGCGGGGCGGGGCCAACGTCCTGACTTTC. This codes for CASSPGTGRGGANVLTF.

J is TRBJ2-7 and V is TRBV6-1; TRBD2 agrees at 10 bases. Looked up from germline, CDR1 is MNHNS and CDR2 is SASEGT. V was pared by 5 bases and J by 11 bases, with 12 bases of the junction left unmatched. The length of the CDR3 is 14 residues. CDR3: CASSSILAGALKYF. The DNA for the CDR3 is TGTGCCAGCAGTTCGATCCTAGCGGGGGCTCTTAAGTACTTC.

This clone was seen a few times. The chain has TRBV6-1 and TRBJ2-7; TRBD1 aligns across 7 bases. This CDR3 comprises 14 residues. V lost 8 bases and J lost 0; bases outside the gene matches: 7. CDR1 and CDR2 (germline): MNHNS, SASEGT. The CDR3 region has the DNA TGTGCCAGCGGACGGGACAGCCACTCCTACGAGCAGTACTTC. Residues: CASGRDSHSYEQYF.

This clone is labeled medium-sized. The chain recombines TRBV7-3 with TRBJ1-1; D is unresolved. Germline assignment: CDR1 SGHTA and CDR2 FQGTGA. V shed 5 bases and J shed 1 base, with 8 bases lying between them. The CDR3 totals 13 residues. The CDR3 DNA reads TGTGCCAGCAGCACCACTCAGAACACTGAAGCTTTCTTT. This sequence encodes CASSTTQNTEAFF. The whole variable domain, remainder taken from reference TRBV7-3 and TRBJ1-1, is GAGVSQTPSNKVTEKGKYVELRCDPISGHTALYWYRQSLGQGPEFLIYFQGTGAADDSGLPNDRFFAVRPEGSVSTLKIQRTERGDSAVYLCASSTTQNTEAFFGQGTRLTVV.

The V call is TRBV10-3, the J call TRBJ2-7, with 9 bases fitting TRBD1. From germline, CDR1 is ENHRY and CDR2 SYGVKD. The V gene end was trimmed by 4 bases and the J gene end by 2 bases; junction bases not matched to a gene: 12. This CDR3 has 17 residues. This CDR3 reads CAISATGGYTRAYEQYF. As DNA, the CDR3 is TGTGCCATCAGTGCTACAGGGGGCTACACGAGGGCCTACGAGCAGTACTTC.